The source of this T cell receptor (beta chain) is a study of T-cell memory formation after mild COVID-19. Regarding the study as a whole: Several responding clones turned up in pre-infection memory, indicating that cross-reactive memory may have taken part. Nothing confirmed that second-wave clones peaking on day 37 were specific for SARS-CoV-2. Those CD4+ clones that contracted were mainly in CM and EM (CD8+ ones in EMRA).

Points on this clonotype: What it recognizes is unknown.

TCRdb called the 5' RACE reads again in MiXCR, with one record for every CDR3 protein. The repertoire holds about 410,000 distinct CDR3 sequences, with about 25% as singletons. CDR1 and CDR2 (germline): SEHNR, FQNEAQ (reference sequence). V was shortened by 3 bases and J by 0 bases, with 11 bases between the two germline ends. This CDR3 is built from 15 residues. This rearrangement joins TRBV7-9 to TRBJ2-5; no firm D call. The material sequenced was PBMCs or a T cell subset sorted from them (not recorded which). The origin of this receptor is an adult woman who had mild COVID-19 (a few samples of this study predate the infection). Cell type and time point are not known. The CDR3 is CASSLGTINQETQYF. In nucleotides, the CDR3 is TGTGCCAGCAGCTTGGGCACAATAAACCAAGAGACCCAGTACTTC. Combining the CDR3 with reference TRBV7-9 and TRBJ2-5 gives the whole variable domain DTGVSQNPRHKITKRGQNVTFRCDPISEHNRLYWYRQTLGQGPEFLTYFQNEAQLEKSRLLSDRFSAERPKGSFSTLEIQRTEQGDSAMYLCASSLGTINQETQYFGPGTRLLVL.